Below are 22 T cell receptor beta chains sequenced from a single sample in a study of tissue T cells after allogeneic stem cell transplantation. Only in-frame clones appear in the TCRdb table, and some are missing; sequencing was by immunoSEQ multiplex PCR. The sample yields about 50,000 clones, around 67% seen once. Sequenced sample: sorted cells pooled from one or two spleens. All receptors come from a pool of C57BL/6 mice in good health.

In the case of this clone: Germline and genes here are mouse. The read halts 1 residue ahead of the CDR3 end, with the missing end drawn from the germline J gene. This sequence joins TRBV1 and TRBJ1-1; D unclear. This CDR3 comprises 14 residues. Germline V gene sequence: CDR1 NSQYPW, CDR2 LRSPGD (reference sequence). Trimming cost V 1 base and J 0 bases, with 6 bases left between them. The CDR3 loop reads CTCSAVQSNTEVFF. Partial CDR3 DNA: TGCACCTGCAGTGCAGTACAGTCAAACACAGAAGTCTTC.

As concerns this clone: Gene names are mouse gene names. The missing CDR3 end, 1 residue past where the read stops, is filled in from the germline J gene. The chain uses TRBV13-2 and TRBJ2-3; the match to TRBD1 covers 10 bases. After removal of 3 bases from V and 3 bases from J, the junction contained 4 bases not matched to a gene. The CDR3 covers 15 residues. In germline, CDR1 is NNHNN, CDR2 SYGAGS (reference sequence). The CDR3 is CASGAPGQGAETLYF. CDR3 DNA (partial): TGTGCCAGCGGTGCCCCGGGACAGGGGGCAGAAACGCTGTAT.

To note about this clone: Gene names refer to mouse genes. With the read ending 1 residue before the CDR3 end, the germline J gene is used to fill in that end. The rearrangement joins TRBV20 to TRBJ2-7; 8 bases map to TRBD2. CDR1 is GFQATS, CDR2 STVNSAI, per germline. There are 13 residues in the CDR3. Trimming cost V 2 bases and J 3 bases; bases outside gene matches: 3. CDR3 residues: CGARRGGLYEQYF. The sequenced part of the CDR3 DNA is TGTGGTGCTAGGCGGGGGGGGCTCTATGAACAGTAC.

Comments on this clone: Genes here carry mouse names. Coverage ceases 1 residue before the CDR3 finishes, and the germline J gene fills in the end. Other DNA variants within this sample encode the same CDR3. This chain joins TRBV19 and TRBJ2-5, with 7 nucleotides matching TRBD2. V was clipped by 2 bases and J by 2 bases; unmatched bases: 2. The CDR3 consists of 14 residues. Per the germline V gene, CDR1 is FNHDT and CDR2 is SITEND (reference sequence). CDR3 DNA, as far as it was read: TGTGCCAGCAGTATTCCTGGGGGCCAAGACACCCAGTAC. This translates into CASSIPGGQDTQY. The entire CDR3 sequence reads CASSIPGGQDTQYF.

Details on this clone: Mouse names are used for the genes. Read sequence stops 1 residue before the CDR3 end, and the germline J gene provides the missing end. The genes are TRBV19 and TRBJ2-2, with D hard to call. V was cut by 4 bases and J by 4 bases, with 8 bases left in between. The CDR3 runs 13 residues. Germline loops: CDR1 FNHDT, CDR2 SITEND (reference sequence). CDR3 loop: CASSSQGTGQLYF. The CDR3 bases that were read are TGTGCCAGCAGTTCCCAAGGCACCGGGCAGCTCTAC.

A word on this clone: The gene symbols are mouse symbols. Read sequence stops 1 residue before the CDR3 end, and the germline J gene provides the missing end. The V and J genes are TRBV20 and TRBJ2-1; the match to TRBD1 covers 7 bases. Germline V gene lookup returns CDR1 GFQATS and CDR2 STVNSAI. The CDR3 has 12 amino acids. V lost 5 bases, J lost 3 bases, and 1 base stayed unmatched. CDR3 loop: CGAGQAYAEQFF. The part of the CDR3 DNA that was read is TGTGGTGCTGGACAGGCCTATGCTGAGCAGTTC.

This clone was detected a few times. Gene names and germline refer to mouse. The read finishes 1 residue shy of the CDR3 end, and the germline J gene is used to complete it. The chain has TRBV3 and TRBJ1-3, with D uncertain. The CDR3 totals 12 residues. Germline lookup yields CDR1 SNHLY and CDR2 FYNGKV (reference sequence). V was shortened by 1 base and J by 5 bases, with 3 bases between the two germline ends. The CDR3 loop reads CASSLVRNTLYF. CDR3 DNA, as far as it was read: TGTGCCAGCAGCTTAGTGAGAAATACGCTCTAT.

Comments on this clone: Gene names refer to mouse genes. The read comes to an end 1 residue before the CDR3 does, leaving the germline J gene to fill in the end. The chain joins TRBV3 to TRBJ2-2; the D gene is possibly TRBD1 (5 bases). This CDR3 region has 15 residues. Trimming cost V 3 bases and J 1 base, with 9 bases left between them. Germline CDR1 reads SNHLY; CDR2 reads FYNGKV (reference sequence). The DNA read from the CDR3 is TGTGCCAGCAGCTTCGGACATCGAAACACCGGGCAGCTCTAC. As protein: CASSFGHRNTGQLY. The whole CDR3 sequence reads CASSFGHRNTGQLYF.

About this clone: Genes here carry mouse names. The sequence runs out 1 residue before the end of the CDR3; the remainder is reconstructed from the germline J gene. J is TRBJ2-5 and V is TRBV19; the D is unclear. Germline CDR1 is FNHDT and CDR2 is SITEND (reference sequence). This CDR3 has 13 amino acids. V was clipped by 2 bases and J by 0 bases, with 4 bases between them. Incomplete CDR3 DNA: TGTGCCAGCAGTATTGTTAACCAAGACACCCAGTAC. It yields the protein CASSIVNQDTQY. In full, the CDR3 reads CASSIVNQDTQYF.

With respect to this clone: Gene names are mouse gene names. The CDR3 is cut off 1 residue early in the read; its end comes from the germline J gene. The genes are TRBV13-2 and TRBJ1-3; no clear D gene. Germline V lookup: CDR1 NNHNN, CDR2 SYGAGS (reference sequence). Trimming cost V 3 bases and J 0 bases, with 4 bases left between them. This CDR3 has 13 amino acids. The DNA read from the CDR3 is TGTGCCAGCGGTGCCAATTCTGGAAATACGCTCTAT. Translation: CASGANSGNTLY. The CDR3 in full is CASGANSGNTLYF.

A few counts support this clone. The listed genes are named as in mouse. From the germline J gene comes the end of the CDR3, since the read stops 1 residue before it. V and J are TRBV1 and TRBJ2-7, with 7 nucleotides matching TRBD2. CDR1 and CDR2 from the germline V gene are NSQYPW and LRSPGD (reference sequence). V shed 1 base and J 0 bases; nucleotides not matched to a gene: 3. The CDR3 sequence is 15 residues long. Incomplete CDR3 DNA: TGCACCTGCAGTGCAGTGGGGGGAAGCTCCTATGAACAGTAC. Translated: CTCSAVGGSSYEQY. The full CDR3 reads CTCSAVGGSSYEQYF.

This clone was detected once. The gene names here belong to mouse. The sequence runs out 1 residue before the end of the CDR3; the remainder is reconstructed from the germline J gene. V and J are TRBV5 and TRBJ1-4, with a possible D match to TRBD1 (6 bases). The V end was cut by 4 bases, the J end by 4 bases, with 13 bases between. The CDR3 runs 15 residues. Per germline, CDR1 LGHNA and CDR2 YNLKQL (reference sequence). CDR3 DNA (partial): TGTGCCAGCAGCCCCCGGGGGCGCGACAACGAAAGATTATTT. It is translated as CASSPRGRDNERLF. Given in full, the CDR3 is CASSPRGRDNERLFF.

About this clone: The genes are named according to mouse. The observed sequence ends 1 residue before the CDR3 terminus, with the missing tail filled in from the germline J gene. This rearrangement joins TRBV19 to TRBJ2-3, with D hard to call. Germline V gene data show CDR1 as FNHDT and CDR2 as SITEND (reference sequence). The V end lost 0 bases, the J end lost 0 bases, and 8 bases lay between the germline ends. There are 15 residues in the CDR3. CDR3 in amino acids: CASSIGGKSAETLYF. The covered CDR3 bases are TGTGCCAGCAGTATAGGTGGGAAGAGTGCAGAAACGCTGTAT.

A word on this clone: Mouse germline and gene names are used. The CDR3 sequence is CASSLAGGNQDTQYF. The CDR3 DNA, read in part, is TGTGCCAGCTCTCTTGCAGGGGGTAACCAAGACACCCAGTAC. The J gene is TRBJ2-5, the V gene TRBV12-1, with TRBD1 matching 7 bases. From the germline J gene comes the end of the CDR3, since the read stops 1 residue before it. This CDR3 spans 15 amino acids. V shed 1 base, J shed 0 bases, and the junction held 3 bases outside the gene matches. Germline values: CDR1 SGHSN, CDR2 HYEKVE.

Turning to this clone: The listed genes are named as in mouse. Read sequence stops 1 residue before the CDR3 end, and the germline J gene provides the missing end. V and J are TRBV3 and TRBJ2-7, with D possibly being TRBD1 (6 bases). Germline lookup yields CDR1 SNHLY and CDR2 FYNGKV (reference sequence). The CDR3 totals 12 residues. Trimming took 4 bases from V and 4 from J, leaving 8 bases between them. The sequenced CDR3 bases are TGTGCCAGCAGCTCGGACAGATATGAACAGTAC. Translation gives CASSSDRYEQY. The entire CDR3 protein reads CASSSDRYEQYF. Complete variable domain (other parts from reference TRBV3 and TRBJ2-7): GPKVLQIPSHQIIDMGQMVTLNCDPVSNHLYFYWYKQILGQQMEFLVNFYNGKVMEKSKLFKDQFSVERPDGSYFTLKIQPTALEDSAVYFCASSSDRYEQYFGPGTRLTVL.

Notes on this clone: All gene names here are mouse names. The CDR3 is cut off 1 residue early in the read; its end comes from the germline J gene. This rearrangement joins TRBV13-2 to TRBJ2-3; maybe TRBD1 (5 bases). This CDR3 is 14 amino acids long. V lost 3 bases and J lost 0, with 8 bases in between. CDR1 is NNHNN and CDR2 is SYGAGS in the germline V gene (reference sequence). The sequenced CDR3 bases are TGTGCCAGCGGTGCCAGGGCTAGTGCAGAAACGCTGTAT. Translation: CASGARASAETLY. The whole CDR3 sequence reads CASGARASAETLYF.

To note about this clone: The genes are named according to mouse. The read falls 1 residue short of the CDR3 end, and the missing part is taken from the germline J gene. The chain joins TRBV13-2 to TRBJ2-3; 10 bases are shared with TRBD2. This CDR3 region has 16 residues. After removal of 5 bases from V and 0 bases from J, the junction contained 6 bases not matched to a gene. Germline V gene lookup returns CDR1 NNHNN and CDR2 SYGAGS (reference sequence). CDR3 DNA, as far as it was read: TGTGCCAGCGGCCAACTGGGGGGGACTAGTGCAGAAACGCTGTAT. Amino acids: CASGQLGGTSAETLY. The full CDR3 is CASGQLGGTSAETLYF.

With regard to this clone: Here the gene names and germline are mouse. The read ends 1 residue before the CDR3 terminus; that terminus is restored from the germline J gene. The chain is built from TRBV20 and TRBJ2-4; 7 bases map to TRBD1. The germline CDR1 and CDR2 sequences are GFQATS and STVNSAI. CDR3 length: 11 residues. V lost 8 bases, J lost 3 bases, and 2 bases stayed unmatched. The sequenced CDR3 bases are TGTGGTTGGGACAGACAAAACACCTTGTAC. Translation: CGWDRQNTLY. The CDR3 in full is CGWDRQNTLYF. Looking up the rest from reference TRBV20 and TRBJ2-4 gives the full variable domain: GALVYQYPRRTICKSGTSMRMECQAVGFQATSVAWYRQSPQKTFELIALSTVNSAIKYEQNFTQEKFPISHPNLSFSSMTVLNAYLEDRGLYLCGWDRQNTLYFGAGTRLSVL.

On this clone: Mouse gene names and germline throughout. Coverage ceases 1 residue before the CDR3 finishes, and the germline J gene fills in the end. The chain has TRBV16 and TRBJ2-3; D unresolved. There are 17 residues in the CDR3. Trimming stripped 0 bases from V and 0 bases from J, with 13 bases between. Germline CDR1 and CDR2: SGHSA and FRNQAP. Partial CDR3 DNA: TGTGCAAGCAGCTTAGATTCGCGGGCAGCTAGTGCAGAAACGCTGTAT. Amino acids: CASSLDSRAASAETLY. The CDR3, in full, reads CASSLDSRAASAETLYF.

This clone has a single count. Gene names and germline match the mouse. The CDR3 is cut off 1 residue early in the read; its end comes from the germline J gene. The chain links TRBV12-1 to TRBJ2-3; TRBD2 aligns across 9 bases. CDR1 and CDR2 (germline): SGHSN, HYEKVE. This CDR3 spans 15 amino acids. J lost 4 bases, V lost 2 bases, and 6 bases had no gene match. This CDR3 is CASSPRLGGPETLYF. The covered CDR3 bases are TGTGCCAGCTCTCCCCGCTTGGGGGGGCCAGAAACGCTGTAT.

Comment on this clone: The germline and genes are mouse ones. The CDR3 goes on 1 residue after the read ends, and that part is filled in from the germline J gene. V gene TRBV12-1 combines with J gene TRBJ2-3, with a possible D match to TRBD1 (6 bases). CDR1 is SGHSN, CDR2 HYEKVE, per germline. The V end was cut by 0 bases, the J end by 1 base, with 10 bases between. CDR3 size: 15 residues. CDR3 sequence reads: CASSLEGEGAETLYF. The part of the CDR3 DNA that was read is TGTGCCAGCTCTCTCGAGGGGGAAGGTGCAGAAACGCTGTAT.

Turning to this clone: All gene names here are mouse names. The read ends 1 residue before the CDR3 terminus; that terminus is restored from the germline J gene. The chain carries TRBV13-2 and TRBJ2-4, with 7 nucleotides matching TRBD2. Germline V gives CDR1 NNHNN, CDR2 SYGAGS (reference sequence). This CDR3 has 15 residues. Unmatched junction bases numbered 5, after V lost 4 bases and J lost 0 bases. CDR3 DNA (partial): TGTGCCAGCGGTCTGACTGGGACTAGTCAAAACACCTTGTAC. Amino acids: CASGLTGTSQNTLY. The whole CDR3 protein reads CASGLTGTSQNTLYF.